This T cell receptor beta chain was profiled in a study of OX40 agonist ivuxolimab in advanced cancers. Study details: Patients received ivuxolimab, an agonistic anti-OX40 (CD134) antibody. Patients were infused with ivuxolimab every 2 weeks at 0.01 to 10 mg/kg. At 82.7% male, the cohort had a mean age of 60 years, ranging from about 20 to 79.

TCRdb keeps only in-frame clones here, not all; method: immunoSEQ multiplex PCR. The table shows about 56,000 clones, with approximately 83% occurring only once. Concerning this clone itself: The antigen is unknown.

The CDR3 has 14 amino acids. Germline CDR1 MNHEY, CDR2 SVGAGI. The germline V and J ends were trimmed by 7 bases and 2 bases, with 15 bases remaining between them. Study results and limitations: The authors did not determine the antigen specificity of the expanded peripheral T cells.

The V call is TRBV6-5, the J call TRBJ2-7; the D is unclear. The TCR was taken from an adult with an advanced solid tumor such as melanoma, head and neck, liver or kidney cancer. Here the sequenced sample was CD4+ or CD8+ T cells sorted from blood, taken in a trial of the OX40 agonist ivuxolimab. The chain's CDR3 is CASTAADGTYEQYF. The CDR3 DNA reads as TGTGCCAGCACCGCTGCGGACGGAACCTACGAGCAGTACTTC.